The clone carrying this T cell receptor (beta chain) has ten or more counts. Its cognate antigen is unknown. CDR1 is SGHRS, CDR2 YFSETQ, per germline. This CDR3 is 13 amino acids long. The germline V and J ends were trimmed by 4 bases and 6 bases, with 12 bases remaining between them. These data come from a study of CD8 T cells in ankylosing spondylitis. For TCR beta, libraries came from quantitative 5'-RACE with molecular barcodes. TCRdb reanalysed the 5' RACE reads using MiXCR and keeps one entry per CDR3 protein. The sample consists of some 140,000 distinct CDR3 sequences, roughly 8.8% of them appearing once. Study findings and constraints: Enrichment of disease-linked clones was reportedly significant in matched ankylosing spondylitis synovial fluid. Disease-linked clones bore a CD8+ phenotype and were relatively rare in peripheral blood. Ankylosing spondylitis blood appeared to be characterized by a TCR beta motif of 8 or 9 highly homologous variants.

This sequence was found in a male donor with ankylosing spondylitis. Sequencing was carried out using synovial fluid, either unsorted or a sorted T cell fraction (not recorded which). This rearrangement joins TRBV5-1 to TRBJ2-3; no clear D. The CDR3: CASSRRPGDTQYF. CDR3 nucleotide sequence: TGCGCCAGCAGCAGGAGACCCGGGGATACGCAGTATTTT.